The clone carrying this T cell receptor beta chain appeared a few times. Antigen: not known. They built TCR cDNA with 5'RACE template switching, a step that put in a universal primer site and UMIs. TCRdb used MiXCR to reprocess the 5' RACE reads, holding one entry per CDR3 protein. Of about 400,000 distinct CDR3 sequences listed, 11% are singletons. These data belong to a study of T cells after yellow fever vaccination. About the study: The authors prepared low-cell-number fractions using SMART-Seq v4 Ultra Low Input.

V gave up 4 bases and J gave up 7 bases, with 14 bases separating them. The CDR3 totals 13 residues. Germline CDR1 SGHRS, CDR2 YFSETQ. Study conclusions and caveats: The booster saw the reappearance of most primary-vaccination clones (more than 95% CD4, about 85% CD8).

The chain recombines TRBV5-1 with TRBJ2-5; D gene ambiguous. The source material was PBMCs, sampled on the day of the first yellow fever vaccination. The clonotype originates from a young man who received the YFV17D yellow fever vaccine. CDR3 residues: CASSPGNRGTQYF. CDR3 coding DNA: TGCGCCAGCAGCCCCGGAAACCGAGGGACCCAGTACTTC.